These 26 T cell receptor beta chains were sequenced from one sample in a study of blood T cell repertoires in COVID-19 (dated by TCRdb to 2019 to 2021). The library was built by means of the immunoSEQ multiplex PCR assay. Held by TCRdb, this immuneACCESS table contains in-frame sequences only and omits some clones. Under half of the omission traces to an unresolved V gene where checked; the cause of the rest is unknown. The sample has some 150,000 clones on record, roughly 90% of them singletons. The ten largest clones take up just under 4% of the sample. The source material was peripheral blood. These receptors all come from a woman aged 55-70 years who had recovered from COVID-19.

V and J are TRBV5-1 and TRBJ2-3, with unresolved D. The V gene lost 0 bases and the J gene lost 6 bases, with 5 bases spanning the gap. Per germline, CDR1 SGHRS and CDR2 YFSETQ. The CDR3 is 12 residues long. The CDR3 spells CASSLVPDTQYF. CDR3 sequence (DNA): TGCGCCAGCAGCTTGGTCCCGGATACGCAGTATTTT.

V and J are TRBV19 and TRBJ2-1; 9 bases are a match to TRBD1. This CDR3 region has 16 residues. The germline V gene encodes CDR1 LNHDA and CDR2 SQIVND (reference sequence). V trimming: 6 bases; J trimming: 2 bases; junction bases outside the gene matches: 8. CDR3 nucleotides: TGTGCCAGTAGCAATACAGGGGGCGGCCCCTACAATGAGCAGTTCTTC. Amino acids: CASSNTGGGPYNEQFF.

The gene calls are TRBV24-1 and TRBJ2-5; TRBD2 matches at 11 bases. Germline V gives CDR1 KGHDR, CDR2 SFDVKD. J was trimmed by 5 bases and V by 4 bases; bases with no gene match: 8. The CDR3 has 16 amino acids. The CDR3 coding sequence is TGTGCCACCAGTGACACTATAGCGGGGGGGCAGGAGACCCAGTACTTC. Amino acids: CATSDTIAGGQETQYF.

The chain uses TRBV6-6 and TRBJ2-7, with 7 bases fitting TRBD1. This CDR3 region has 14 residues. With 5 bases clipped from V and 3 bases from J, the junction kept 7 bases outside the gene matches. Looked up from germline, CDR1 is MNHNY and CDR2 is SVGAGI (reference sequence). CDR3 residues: CASSSRDRDYEQYF. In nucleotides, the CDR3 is TGTGCCAGCAGTAGCCGGGACAGAGACTACGAGCAGTACTTC.

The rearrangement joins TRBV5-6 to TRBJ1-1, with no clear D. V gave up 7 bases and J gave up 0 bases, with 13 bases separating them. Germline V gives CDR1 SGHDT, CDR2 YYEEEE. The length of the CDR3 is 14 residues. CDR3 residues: CASVRQVMNTEAFF. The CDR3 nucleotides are TGTGCCAGCGTTCGGCAGGTTATGAACACTGAAGCTTTCTTT.

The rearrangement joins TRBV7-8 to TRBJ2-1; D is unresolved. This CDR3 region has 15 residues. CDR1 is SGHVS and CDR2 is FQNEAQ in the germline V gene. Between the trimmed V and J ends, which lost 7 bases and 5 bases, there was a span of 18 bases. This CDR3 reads CASTQRGGWHNEQFF. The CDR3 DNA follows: TGTGCCAGCACCCAGCGAGGCGGTTGGCACAATGAGCAGTTCTTC.

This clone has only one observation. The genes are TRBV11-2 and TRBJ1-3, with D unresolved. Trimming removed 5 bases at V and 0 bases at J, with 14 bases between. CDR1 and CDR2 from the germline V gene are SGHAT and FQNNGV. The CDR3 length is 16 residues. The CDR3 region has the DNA TGTGCCAGCAGCGCGTGGGAGCTCTACTCTGGAAACACCATATATTTT. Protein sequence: CASSAWELYSGNTIYF.

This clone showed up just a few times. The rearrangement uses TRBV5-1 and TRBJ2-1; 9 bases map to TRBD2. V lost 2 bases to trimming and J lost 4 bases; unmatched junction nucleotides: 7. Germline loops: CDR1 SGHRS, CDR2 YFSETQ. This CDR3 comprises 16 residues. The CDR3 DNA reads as TGCGCCAGCAGCTTCCGACCTAGCGGGGTTTACAATGAGCAGTTCTTC. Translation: CASSFRPSGVYNEQFF.

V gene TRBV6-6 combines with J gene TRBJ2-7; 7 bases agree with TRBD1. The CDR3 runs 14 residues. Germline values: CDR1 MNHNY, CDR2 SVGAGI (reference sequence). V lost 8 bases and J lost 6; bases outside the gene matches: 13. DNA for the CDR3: TGTGCCAGCCGACCGGGACAGAATAAGGGCGAGCAGTACTTC. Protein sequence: CASRPGQNKGEQYF.

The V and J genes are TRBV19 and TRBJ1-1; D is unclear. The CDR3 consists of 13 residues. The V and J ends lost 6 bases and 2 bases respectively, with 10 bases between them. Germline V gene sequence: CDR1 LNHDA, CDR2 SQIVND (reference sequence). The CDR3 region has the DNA TGTGCCAGTAGCCAACAGCACAACACTGAAGCTTTCTTT. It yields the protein CASSQQHNTEAFF. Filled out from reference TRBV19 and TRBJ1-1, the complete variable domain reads DGGITQSPKYLFRKEGQNVTLSCEQNLNHDAMYWYRQDPGQGLRLIYYSQIVNDFQKGDIAEGYSVSREKKESFPLTVTSAQKNPTAFYLCASSQQHNTEAFFGQGTRLTVV.

In DNA, the CDR3 is TGTGCCAGCAGCTGGGACAGGCACAGCAATCAGCCCCAGCATTTT. It translates to CASSWDRHSNQPQHF. The chain has TRBV7-8 and TRBJ1-5; TRBD1 matches at 8 bases. The CDR3 extends over 15 amino acids. J was trimmed by 1 base and V by 4 bases; bases with no gene match: 3. Per germline, CDR1 SGHVS and CDR2 FQNEAQ.

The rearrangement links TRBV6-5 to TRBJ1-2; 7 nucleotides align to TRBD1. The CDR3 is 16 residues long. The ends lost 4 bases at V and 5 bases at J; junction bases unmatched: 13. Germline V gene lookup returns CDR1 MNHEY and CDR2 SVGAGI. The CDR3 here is CASSSTGVNREYGYTF. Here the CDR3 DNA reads TGTGCCAGCAGTTCTACAGGGGTTAATCGAGAGTATGGCTACACCTTC.

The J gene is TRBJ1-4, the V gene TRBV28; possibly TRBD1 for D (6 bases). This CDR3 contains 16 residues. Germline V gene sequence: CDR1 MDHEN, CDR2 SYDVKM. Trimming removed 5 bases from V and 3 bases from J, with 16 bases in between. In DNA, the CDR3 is TGTGCCAGCAGTAATTTAGCAGGGGCGGCTAATGAAAAACTGTTTTTT. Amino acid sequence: CASSNLAGAANEKLFF. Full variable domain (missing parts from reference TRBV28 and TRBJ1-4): DVKVTQSSRYLVKRTGEKVFLECVQDMDHENMFWYRQDPGLGLRLIYFSYDVKMKEKGDIPEGYSVSREKKERFSLILESASTNQTSMYLCASSNLAGAANEKLFFGSGTQLSVL.

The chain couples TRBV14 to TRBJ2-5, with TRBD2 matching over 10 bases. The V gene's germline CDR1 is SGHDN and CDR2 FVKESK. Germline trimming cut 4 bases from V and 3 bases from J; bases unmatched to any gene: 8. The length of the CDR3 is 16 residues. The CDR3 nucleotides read TGTGCCAGCAGCCCCTATACTAGCGGGGACAAAGAGACCCAGTACTTC. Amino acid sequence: CASSPYTSGDKETQYF.

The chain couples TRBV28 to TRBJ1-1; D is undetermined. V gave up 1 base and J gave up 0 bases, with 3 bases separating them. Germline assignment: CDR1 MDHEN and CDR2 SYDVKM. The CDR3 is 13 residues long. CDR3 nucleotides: TGTGCCAGCAGTTTATCCGTGAACACTGAAGCTTTCTTT. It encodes CASSLSVNTEAFF.

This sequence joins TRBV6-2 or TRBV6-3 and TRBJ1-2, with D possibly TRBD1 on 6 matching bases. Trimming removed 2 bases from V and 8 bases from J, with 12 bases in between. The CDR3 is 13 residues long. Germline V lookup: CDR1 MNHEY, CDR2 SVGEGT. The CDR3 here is CASSYLRGEGYTF. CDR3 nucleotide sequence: TGTGCCAGCAGTTACCTCAGGGGTGAAGGCTACACCTTC.

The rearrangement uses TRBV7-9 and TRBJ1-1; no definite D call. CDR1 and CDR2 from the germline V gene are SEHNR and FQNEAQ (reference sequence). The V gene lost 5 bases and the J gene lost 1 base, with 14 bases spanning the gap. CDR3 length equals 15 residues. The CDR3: CASSPPEYPNTEAFF. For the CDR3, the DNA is TGTGCCAGCAGCCCGCCGGAGTACCCGAACACTGAAGCTTTCTTT.

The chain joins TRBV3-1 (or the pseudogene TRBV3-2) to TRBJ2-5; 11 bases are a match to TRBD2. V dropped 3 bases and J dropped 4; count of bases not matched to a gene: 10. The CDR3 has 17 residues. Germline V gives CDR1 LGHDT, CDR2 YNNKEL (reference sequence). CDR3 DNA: TGTGCCAGCAGCCATTACGATAGCGGGGGGGCGAGAGAGACCCAGTACTTC. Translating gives CASSHYDSGGARETQYF.

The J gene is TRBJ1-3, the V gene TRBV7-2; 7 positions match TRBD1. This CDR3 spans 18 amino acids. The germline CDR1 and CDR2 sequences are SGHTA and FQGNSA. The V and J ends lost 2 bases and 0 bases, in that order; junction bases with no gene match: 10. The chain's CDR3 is CASSLYPTGVVSGNTIYF. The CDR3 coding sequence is TGTGCCAGCAGCTTATATCCCACAGGGGTCGTCTCTGGAAACACCATATATTTT.

CDR3 region: CASSGSNEKLFF. The CDR3 DNA reads as TGTGCCTCGTCGGGATCTAATGAAAAACTGTTTTTT. V and J are TRBV15 and TRBJ1-4; D is uncertain. CDR3 length: 12 amino acids. Looked up from germline, CDR1 is LNHNV and CDR2 is YYDKDF (reference sequence). V was cut by 11 bases and J by 3 bases, with 10 bases left in between. The whole variable domain, filled in from reference TRBV15 and TRBJ1-4, reads DAMVIQNPRYQVTQFGKPVTLSCSQTLNHNVMYWYQQKSSQAPKLLFHYYDKDFNNEADTPDNFQSRRPNTSFCFLDIRSPGLGDTAMYLCASSGSNEKLFFGSGTQLSVL.

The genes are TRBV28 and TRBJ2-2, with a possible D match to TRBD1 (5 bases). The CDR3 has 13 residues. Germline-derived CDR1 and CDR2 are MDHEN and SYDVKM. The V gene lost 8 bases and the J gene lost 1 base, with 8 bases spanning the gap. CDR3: CASGQGNTGELFF. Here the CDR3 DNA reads TGTGCCAGCGGGCAGGGGAACACCGGGGAGCTGTTTTTT.

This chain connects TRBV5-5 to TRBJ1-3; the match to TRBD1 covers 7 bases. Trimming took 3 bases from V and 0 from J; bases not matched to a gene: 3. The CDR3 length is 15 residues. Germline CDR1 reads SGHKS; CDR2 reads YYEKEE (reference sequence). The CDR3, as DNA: TGTGCCAGCAGCTGGGGACAGAACTCTGGAAACACCATATATTTT. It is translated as CASSWGQNSGNTIYF.

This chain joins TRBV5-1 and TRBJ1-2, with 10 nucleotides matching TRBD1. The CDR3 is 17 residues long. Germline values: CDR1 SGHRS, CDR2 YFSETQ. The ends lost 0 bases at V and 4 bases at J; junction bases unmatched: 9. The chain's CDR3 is CASSLAPTGGGGYGYTF. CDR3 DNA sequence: TGCGCCAGCAGCTTGGCCCCGACAGGGGGCGGCGGCTATGGCTACACCTTC. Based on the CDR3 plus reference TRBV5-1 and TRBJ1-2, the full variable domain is KAGVTQTPRYLIKTRGQQVTLSCSPISGHRSVSWYQQTPGQGLQFLFEYFSETQRNKGNFPGRFSGRQFSNSRSEMNVSTLELGDSALYLCASSLAPTGGGGYGYTFGSGTRLTVV.

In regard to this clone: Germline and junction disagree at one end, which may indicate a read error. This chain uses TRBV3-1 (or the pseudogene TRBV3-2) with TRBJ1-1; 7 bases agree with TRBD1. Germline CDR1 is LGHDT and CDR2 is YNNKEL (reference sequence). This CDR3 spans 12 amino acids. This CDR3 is CASSQGRTGRIF. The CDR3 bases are TGTGCCAGCAGCCAAGGTCGGACAGGTCGGATCTTT.

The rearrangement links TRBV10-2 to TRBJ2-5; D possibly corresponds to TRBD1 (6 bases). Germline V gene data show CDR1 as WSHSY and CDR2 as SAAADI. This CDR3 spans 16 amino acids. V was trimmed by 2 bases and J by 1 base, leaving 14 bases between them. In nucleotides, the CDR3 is TGCGCCAGCAGTGAGGAGGGGGTTGCAGGCCAAGAGACCCAGTACTTC. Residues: CASSEEGVAGQETQYF.

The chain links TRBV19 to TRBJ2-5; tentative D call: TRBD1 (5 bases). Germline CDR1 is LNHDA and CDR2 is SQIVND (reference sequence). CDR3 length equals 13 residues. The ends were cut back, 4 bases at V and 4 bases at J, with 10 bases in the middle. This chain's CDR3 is CASSTSTVETQYF. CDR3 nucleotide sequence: TGTGCCAGTAGTACCTCGACAGTAGAGACCCAGTACTTC.